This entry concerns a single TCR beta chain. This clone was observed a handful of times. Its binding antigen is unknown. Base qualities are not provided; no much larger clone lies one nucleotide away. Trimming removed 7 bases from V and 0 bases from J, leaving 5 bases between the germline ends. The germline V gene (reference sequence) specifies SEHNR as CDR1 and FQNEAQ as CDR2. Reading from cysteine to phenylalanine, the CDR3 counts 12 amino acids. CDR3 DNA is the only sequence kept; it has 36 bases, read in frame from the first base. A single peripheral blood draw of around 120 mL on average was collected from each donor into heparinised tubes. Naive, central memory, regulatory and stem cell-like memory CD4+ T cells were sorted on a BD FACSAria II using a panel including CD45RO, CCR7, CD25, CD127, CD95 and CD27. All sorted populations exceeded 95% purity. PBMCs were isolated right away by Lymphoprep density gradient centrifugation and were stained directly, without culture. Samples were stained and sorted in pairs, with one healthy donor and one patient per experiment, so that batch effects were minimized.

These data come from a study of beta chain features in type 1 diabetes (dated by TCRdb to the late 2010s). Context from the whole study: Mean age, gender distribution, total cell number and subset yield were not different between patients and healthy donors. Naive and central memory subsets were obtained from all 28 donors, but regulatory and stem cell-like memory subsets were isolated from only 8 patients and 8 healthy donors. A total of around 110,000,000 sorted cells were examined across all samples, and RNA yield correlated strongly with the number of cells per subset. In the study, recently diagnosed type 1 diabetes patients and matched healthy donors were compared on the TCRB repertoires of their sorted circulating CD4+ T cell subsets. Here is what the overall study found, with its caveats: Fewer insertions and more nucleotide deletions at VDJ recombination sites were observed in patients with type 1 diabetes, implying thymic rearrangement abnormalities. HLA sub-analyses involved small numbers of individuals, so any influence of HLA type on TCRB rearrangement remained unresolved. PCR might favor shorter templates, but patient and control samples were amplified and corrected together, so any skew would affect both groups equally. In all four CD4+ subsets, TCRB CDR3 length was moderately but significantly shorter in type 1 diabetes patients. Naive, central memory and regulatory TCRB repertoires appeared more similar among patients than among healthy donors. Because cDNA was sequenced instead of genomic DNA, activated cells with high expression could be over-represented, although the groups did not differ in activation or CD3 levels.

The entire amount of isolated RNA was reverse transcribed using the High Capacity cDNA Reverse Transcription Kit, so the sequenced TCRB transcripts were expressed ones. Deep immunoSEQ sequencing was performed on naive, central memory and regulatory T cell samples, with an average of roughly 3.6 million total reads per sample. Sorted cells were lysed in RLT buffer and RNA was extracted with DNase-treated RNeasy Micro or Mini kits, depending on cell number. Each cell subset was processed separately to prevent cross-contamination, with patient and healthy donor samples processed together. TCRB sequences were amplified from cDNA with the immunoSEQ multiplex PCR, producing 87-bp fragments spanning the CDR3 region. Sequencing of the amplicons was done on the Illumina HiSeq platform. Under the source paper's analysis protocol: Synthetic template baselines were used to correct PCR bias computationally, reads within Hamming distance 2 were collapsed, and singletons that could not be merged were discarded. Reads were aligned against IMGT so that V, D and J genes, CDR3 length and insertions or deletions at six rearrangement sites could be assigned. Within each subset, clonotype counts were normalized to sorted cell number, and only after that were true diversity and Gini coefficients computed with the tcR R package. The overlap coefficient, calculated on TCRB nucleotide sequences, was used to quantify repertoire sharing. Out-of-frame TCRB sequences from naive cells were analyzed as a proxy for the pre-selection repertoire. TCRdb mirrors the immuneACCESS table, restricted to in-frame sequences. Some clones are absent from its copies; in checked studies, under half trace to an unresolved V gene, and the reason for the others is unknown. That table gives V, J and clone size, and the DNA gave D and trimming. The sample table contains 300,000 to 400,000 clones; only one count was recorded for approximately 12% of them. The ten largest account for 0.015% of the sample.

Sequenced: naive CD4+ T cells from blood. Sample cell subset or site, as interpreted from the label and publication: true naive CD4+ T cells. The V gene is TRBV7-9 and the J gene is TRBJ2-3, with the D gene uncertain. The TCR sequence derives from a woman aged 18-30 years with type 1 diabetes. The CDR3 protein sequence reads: CASTSSTDTQYF. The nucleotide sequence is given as TGTGCCAGCACGTCTAGCACAGATACGCAGTATTTT.